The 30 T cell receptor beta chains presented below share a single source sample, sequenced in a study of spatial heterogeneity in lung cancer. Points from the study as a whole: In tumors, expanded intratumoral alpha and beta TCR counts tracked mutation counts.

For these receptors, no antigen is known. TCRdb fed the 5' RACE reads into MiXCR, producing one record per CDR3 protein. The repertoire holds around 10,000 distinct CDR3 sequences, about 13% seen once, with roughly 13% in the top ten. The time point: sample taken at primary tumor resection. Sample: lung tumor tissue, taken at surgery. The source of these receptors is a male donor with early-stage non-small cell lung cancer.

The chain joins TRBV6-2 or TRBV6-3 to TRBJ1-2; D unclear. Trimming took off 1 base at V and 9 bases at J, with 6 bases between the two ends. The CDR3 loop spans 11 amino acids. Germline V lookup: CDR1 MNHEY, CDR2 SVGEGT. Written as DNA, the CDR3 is TGTGCCAGCAGTTACTACGGCAGCTACACCTTC. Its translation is CASSYYGSYTF.

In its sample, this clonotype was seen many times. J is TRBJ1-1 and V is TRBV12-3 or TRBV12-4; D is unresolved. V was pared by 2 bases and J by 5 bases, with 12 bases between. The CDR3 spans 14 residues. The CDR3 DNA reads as TGTGCCAGCAGTTTACAAAGCGGAGGGACTGAAGCTTTCTTT. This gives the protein CASSLQSGGTEAFF.

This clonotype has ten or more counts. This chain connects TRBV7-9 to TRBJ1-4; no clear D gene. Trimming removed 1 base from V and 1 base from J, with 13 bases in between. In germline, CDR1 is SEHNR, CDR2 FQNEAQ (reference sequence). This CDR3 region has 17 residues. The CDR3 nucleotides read TGTGCCAGCAGCTTAGGTCTAGGGTCCAGAACTAATGAAAAACTGTTTTTT. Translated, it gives CASSLGLGSRTNEKLFF.

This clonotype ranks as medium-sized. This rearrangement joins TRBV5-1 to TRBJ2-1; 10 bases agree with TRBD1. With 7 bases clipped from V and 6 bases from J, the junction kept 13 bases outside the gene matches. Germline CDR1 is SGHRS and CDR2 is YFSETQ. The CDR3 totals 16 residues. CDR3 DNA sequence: TGCGCCAGCTTCCCGTCCGGGACAGGGGATGGCAATGAGCAGTTCTTC. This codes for CASFPSGTGDGNEQFF.

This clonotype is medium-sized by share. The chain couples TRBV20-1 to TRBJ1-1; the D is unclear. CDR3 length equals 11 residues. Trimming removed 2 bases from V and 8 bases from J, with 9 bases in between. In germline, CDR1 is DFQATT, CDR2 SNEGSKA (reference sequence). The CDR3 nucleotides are TGCAGTGCTAGAAGTAACAACGAAGCTTTCTTT. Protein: CSARSNNEAFF.

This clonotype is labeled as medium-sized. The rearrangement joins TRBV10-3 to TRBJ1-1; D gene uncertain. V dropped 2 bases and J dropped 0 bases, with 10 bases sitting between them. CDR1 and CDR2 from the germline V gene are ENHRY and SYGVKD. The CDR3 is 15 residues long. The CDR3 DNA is TGTGCCATCAGTGAGGAGGGTTACCTGAACACTGAAGCTTTCTTT. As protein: CAISEEGYLNTEAFF.

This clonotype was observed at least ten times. DNA for the CDR3: TGTGCCAGCAGTCAATCCCGGGGGCTCTATGGCTACACCTTC. This encodes CASSQSRGLYGYTF. This chain links TRBV27 with TRBJ1-2, with D possibly matching TRBD1 (6 bases). Trimming removed 5 bases from V and 4 bases from J, with 14 bases in between. The CDR3 runs 14 residues. Germline loops: CDR1 MNHEY, CDR2 SMNVEV (reference sequence).

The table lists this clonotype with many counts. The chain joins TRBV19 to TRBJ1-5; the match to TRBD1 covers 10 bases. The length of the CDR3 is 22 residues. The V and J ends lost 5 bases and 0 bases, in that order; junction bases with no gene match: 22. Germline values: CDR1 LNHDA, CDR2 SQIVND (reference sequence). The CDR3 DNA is TGTGCCAGTAGTTGGAGGGGATCAGGCGGACAGGGGGGAACCTATAGCAATCAGCCCCAGCATTTT. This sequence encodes CASSWRGSGGQGGTYSNQPQHF.

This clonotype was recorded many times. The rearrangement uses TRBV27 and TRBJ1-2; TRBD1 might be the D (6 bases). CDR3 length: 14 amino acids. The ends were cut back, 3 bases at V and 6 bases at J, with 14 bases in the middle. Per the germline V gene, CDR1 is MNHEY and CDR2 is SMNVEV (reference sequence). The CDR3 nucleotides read TGTGCCAGCAGTTTCGCTGGGGGGCGGGATGGCTACACCTTC. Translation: CASSFAGGRDGYTF.

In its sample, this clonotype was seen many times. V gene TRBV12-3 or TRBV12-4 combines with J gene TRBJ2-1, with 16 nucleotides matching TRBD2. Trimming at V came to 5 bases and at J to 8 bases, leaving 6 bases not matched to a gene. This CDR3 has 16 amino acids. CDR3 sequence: CASSPGTSGRADEQFF. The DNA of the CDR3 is TGTGCCAGCAGTCCAGGGACTAGCGGGAGGGCCGATGAGCAGTTCTTC.

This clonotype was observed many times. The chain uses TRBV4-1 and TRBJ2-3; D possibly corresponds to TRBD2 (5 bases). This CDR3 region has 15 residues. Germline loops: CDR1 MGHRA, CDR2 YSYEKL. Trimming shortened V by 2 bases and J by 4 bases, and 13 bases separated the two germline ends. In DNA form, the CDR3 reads TGCGCCAGCAGCCAATATCACGAGGGCCCAGATACGCAGTATTTT. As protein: CASSQYHEGPDTQYF.

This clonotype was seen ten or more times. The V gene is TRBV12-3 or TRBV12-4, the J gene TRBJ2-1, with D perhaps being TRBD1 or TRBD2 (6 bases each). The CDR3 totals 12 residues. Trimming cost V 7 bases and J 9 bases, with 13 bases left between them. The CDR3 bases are TGTGCCAGCACTATAGGGGGGAGTGAGCAGTTCTTC. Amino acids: CASTIGGSEQFF.

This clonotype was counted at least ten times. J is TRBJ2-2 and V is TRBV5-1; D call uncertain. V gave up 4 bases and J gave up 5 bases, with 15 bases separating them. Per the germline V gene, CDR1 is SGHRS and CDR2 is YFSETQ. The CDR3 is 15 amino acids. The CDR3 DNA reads TGCGCCAGCAGCCAACTTCCTGAGAGGACCGGGGAGCTGTTTTTT. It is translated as CASSQLPERTGELFF.

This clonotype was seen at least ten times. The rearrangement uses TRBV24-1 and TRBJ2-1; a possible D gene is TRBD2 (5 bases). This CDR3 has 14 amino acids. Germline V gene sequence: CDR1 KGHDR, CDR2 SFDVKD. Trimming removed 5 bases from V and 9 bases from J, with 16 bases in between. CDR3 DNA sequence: TGTGCCACCAGTGGTTTTCCGGGATTGAGTGAGCAGTTCTTC. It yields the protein CATSGFPGLSEQFF.

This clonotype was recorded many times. The CDR3 DNA reads TGCAGTGCCCCCCTTCCGGGGGGCGGAGAGACCCAGTACTTC. As protein: CSAPLPGGGETQYF. This sequence joins TRBV20-1 and TRBJ2-5; possible D gene TRBD2, 7 bases. CDR1 is DFQATT and CDR2 is SNEGSKA in the germline V gene (reference sequence). This CDR3 region has 14 residues. Trimming removed 6 bases from V and 4 bases from J, with 18 bases in between.

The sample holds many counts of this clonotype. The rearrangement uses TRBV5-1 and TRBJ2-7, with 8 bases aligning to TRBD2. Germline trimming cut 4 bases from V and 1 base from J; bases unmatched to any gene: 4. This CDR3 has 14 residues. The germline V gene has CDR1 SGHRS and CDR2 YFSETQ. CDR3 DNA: TGCGCCAGCAGCCGGCGGGGGGAGTCCTACGAGCAGTACTTC. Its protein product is CASSRRGESYEQYF.

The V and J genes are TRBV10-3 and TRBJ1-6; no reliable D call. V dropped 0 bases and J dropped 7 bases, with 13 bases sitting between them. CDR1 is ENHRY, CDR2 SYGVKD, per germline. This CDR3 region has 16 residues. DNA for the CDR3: TGTGCCATCAGTGAGTCGATGCCTTCCCGAAATTCACCCCTCCACTTT. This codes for CAISESMPSRNSPLHF.

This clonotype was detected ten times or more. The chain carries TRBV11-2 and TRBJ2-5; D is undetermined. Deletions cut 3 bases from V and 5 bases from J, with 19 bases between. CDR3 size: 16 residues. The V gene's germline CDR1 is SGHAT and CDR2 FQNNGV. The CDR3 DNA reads TGTGCCAGCAGCTTTTCCGATAACTTTGATTCGGAGACCCAGTACTTC. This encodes CASSFSDNFDSETQYF.

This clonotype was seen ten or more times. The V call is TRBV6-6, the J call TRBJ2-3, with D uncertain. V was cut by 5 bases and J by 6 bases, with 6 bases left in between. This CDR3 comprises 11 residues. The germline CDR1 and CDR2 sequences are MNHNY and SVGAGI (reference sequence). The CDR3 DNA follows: TGTGCCAGCAGTCCCTCGGATACGCAGTATTTT. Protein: CASSPSDTQYF.

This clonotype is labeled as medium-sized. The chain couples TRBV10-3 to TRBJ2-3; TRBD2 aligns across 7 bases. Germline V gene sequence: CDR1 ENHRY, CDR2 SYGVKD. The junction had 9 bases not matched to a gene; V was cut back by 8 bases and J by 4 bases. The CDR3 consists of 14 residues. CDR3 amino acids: CAIPAGVDADTQYF. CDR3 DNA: TGTGCCATCCCGGCGGGAGTCGACGCAGATACGCAGTATTTT.

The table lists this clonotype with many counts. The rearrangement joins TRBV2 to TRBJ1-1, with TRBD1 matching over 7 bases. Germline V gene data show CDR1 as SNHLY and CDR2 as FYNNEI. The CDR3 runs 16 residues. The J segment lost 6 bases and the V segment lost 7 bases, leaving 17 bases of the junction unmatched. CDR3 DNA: TGTGCCAGCATTGACTCGGCCGGGACAGCCTACCCTGAAGCTTTCTTT. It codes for CASIDSAGTAYPEAFF.

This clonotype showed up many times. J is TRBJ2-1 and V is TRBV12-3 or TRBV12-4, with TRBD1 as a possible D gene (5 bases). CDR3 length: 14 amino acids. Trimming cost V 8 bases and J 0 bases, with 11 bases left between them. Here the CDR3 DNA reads TGTGCCAGCTCGACAGACACCTCCTACAATGAGCAGTTCTTC. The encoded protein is CASSTDTSYNEQFF.

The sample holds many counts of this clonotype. The CDR3 sequence is CAWSVGGIKGGYTF. The CDR3 DNA follows: TGTGCCTGGAGTGTAGGCGGGATTAAAGGGGGCTACACCTTC. This chain links TRBV30 with TRBJ1-2; D is unresolved. CDR3 size: 14 residues. V lost 0 bases, J lost 8 bases, and 16 bases lay in between. The germline V gene encodes CDR1 GTSNPN and CDR2 SVGIG (reference sequence).

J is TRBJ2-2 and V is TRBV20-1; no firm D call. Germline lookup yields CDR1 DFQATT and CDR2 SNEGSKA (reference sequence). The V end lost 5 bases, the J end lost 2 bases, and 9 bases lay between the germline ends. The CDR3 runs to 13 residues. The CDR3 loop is CSARADNTGELFF. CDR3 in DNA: TGCAGTGCTCGTGCGGACAACACCGGGGAGCTGTTTTTT.

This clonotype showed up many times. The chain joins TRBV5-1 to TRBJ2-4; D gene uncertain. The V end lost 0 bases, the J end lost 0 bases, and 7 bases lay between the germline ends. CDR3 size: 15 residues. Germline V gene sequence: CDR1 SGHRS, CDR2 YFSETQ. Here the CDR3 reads CASSLATVAKNIQYF. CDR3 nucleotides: TGCGCCAGCAGCTTGGCCACGGTAGCCAAAAACATTCAGTACTTC.

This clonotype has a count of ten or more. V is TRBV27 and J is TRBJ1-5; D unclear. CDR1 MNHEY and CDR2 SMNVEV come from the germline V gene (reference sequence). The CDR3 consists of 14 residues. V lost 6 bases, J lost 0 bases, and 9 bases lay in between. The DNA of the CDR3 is TGTGCCAGCAGCAAGGACTATAGCAATCAGCCCCAGCATTTT. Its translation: CASSKDYSNQPQHF.

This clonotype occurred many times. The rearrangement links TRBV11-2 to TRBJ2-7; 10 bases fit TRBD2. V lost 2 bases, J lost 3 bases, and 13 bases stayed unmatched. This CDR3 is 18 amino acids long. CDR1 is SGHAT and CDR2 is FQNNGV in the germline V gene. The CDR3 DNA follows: TGTGCCAGCAGCTTAACCTGGGCCAGCGGGAGGGCCAGCTACGAGCAGTACTTC. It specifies CASSLTWASGRASYEQYF. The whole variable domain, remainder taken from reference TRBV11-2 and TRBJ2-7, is EAGVAQSPRYKIIEKRQSVAFWCNPISGHATLYWYQQILGQGPKLLIQFQNNGVVDDSQLPKDRFSAERLKGVDSTLKIQPAKLEDSAVYLCASSLTWASGRASYEQYFGPGTRLTVT.

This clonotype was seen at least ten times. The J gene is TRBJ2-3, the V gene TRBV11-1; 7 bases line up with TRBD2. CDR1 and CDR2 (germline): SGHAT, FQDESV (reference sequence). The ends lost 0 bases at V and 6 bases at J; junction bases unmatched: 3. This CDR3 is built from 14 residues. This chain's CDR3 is CASSLAAGVDTQYF. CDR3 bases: TGTGCCAGCAGCTTAGCTGCGGGAGTGGATACGCAGTATTTT.

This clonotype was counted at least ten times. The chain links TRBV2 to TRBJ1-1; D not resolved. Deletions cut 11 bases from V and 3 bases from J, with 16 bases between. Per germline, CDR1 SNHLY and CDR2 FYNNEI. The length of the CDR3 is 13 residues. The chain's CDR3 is CAGSRGLDTEAFF. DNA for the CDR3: TGTGCCGGTTCAAGAGGGCTTGACACTGAAGCTTTCTTT.

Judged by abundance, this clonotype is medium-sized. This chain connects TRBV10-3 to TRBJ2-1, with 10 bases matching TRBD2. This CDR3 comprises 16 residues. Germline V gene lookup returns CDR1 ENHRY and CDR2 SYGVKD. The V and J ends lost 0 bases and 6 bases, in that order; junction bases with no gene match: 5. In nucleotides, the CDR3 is TGTGCCATCAGTGAGTCATTAGCGGGAGGCGCCAATGAGCAGTTCTTC. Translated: CAISESLAGGANEQFF.